The sequence of this T cell receptor (beta chain) was determined in a study of cytomegalovirus exposure and HLA in healthy donors. Broader study findings: Indistinguishable V segments such as TRBV6-2 and TRBV6-3 were excluded. One variant, a missense change in DCLRE1C, was linked in a later analysis to TCR beta V- and J-gene trimming. The study put under 200 TCR beta chains on its list as cytomegalovirus-associated.

Trimming took off 0 bases at V and 8 bases at J, with 10 bases between the two ends. Germline lookup yields CDR1 MDHEN and CDR2 SYDVKM. CDR3 size: 14 residues. Remarks on this clone: Its specificity is not known.

PCR involved 60 Vbeta and 13 Jbeta primers. Using immunoSEQ multiplex PCR, the repertoire was profiled, and TCRdb retains in-frame clones only, with some absent. The table has more than 150,000 clones, under 80% seen once; the top ten hold under 2.5%. Unrecorded immune exposures were likely, despite nominal health at sampling. Sequencing used PBMCs. This chain links TRBV28 with TRBJ1-4, with D perhaps TRBD1 (5 bases). The sequence was collected from a woman aged 30 to 39 in good health and CMV-seropositive. CDR3 sequence reads: CASSLWAGREKLFF. The CDR3 bases are TGTGCCAGCAGTTTATGGGCAGGGAGGGAAAAACTGTTTTTT.